The rows below give T cell receptor beta chains drawn from one sample of a study of blood T cell repertoires in COVID-19. The data were produced by immunoSEQ multiplex PCR, yet TCRdb's version contains in-frame clones alone and is incomplete. The sample has some 320,000 clones, about 88% seen once. Sequencing used PBMCs or T cells enriched from blood (not recorded which). These receptors were collected from a man in his fifties or sixties who had recovered from COVID-19. The CDR3 runs from the conserved cysteine through the conserved F or W. A D gene is named only where the DNA matches it firmly. Some rows have no size entry. The others give once, few or many, or a class for an expanded clone.

V gene: TRBV5-1
D gene: TRBD2
clone size: .
J gene: TRBJ2-7
CDR3 DNA: TGCGCCAGCAGCCTAAAAGCGGGAACCTACGAGCAGTACTTC
CDR3 protein: CASSLKAGTYEQYF

V gene: TRBV3-1/TRBV3-2
D gene: .
clone size: .
J gene: TRBJ2-5
CDR3 DNA: TGTGCCAGCAGCCTGCGGGGGCAGGGGAGAGAGACCCAGTACTTC
CDR3 protein: CASSLRGQGRETQYF

V gene: TRBV29-1
D gene: .
clone size: .
J gene: TRBJ1-6
CDR3 DNA: TGCAGCGTTGCCGACTCTTATAATTCACCCCTCCACTTT
CDR3 protein: CSVADSYNSPLHF

V gene: TRBV18
D gene: .
clone size: .
J gene: TRBJ2-3
CDR3 DNA: TGTGCCAGCTCACGGGCAGGGTCAAACACAGATACGCAGTATTTT
CDR3 protein: CASSRAGSNTDTQYF

V gene: TRBV2
D gene: TRBD1
clone size: .
J gene: TRBJ1-1
CDR3 DNA: TGTGCCATCGTAATGGCCGCCGACAGGGACCTCAGCTGGGACACTGAAGCTTTCTTT
CDR3 protein: CAIVMAADRDLSWDTEAFF

V gene: TRBV19
D gene: .
clone size: .
J gene: TRBJ1-1
CDR3 DNA: TGTGCCAGTAGATACGGAGGTTACACTGAAGCTTTCTTT
CDR3 protein: CASRYGGYTEAFF

V gene: TRBV27
D gene: .
clone size: .
J gene: TRBJ1-2
CDR3 DNA: TGTGCCAGCAGTTTAGGTCAGAACTATGGCTACACCTTC
CDR3 protein: CASSLGQNYGYTF

V gene: TRBV19
D gene: .
clone size: .
J gene: TRBJ2-2
CDR3 DNA: TGTGCCAGTAGTGGAGAGTATGGGACACCTAAAACCGGGGAGCTGTTTTTT
CDR3 protein: CASSGEYGTPKTGELFF

V gene: TRBV5-1
D gene: .
clone size: .
J gene: TRBJ2-5
CDR3 DNA: TGCGCCAGCAGCGACGGGACACCTAGCTCTACCTTTAAAGAGACCCAGTACTTC
CDR3 protein: CASSDGTPSSTFKETQYF

V gene: TRBV11-3
D gene: .
clone size: .
J gene: TRBJ2-7
CDR3 DNA: TGTGCCAGCCGAAGCGGTAACTCCTACGAGCAGTACTTC
CDR3 protein: CASRSGNSYEQYF

V gene: TRBV2
D gene: .
clone size: once
J gene: TRBJ1-6
CDR3 DNA: TGTGCCAGCAGTGCGGAGGGGCTCCCCTATAATTCACCCCTCCACTTT
CDR3 protein: CASSAEGLPYNSPLHF

V gene: TRBV5-1
D gene: .
clone size: .
J gene: TRBJ2-7
CDR3 DNA: TGCGCCAGCAGCTTGAGACGGGACGAGCAGTACTTC
CDR3 protein: CASSLRRDEQYF

V gene: TRBV4-3
D gene: TRBD1
clone size: .
J gene: TRBJ2-1
CDR3 DNA: TGCGCCAGCAGCCAGGTACCCTGGGGGACAGATTACAATGAGCAGTTCTTC
CDR3 protein: CASSQVPWGTDYNEQFF

V gene: TRBV9
D gene: .
clone size: .
J gene: TRBJ2-4
CDR3 DNA: TGTGCCAGCAGCGCCCTCGACGTTAGCGGAGGAGCCAAAAACATTCAGTACTTC
CDR3 protein: CASSALDVSGGAKNIQYF

V gene: TRBV9
D gene: .
clone size: few
J gene: TRBJ1-3
CDR3 DNA: TGTGCCAGCAGCGTAGAAGCCTCTGGAAACACCATATATTTT
CDR3 protein: CASSVEASGNTIYF